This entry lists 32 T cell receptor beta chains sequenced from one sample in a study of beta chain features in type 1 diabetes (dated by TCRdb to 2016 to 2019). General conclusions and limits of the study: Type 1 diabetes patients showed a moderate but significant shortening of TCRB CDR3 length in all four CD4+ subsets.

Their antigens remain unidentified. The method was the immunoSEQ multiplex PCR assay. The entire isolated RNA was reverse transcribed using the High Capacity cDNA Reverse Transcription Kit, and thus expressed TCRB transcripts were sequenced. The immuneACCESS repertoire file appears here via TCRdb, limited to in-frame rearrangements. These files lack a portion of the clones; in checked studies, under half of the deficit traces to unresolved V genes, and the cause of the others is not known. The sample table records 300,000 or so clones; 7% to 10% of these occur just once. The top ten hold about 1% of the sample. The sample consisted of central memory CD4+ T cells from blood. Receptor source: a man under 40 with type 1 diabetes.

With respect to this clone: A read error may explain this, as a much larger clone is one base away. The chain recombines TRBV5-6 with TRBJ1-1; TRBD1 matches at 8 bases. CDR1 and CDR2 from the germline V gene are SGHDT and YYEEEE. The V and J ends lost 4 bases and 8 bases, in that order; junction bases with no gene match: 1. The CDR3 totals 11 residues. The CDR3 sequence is CASSGDREAFF. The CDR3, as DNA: TGTGCCAGCAGCGGGGACAGGGAAGCTTTCTTT.

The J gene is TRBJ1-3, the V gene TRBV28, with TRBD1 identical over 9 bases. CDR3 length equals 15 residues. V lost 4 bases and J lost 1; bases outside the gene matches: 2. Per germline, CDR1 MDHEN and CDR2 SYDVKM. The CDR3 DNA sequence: TGTGCCAGCAGTTACGGACAGGGGTCTGGAAACACCATATATTTT. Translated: CASSYGQGSGNTIYF.

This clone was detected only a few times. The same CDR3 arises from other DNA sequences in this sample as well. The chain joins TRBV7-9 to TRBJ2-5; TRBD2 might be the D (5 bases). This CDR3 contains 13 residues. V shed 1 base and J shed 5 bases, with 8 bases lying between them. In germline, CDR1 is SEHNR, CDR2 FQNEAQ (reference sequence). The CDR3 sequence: CASSLGTGETQYF. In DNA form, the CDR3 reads TGTGCCAGCAGCTTAGGGACGGGGGAGACCCAGTACTTC.

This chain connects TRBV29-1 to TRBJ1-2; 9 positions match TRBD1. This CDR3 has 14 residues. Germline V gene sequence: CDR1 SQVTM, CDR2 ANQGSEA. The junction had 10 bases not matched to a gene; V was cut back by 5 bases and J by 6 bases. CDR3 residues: CSVSGTGTSHGYTF. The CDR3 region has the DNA TGCAGCGTTTCCGGGACAGGGACTAGTCATGGCTACACCTTC.

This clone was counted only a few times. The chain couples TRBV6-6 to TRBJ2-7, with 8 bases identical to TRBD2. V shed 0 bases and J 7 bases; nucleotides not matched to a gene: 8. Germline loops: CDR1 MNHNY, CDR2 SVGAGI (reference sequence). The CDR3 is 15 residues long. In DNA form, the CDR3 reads TGTGCCAGCAGTTACTCAACGGGGGGGTATCGGGAGCAGTACTTC. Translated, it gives CASSYSTGGYREQYF.

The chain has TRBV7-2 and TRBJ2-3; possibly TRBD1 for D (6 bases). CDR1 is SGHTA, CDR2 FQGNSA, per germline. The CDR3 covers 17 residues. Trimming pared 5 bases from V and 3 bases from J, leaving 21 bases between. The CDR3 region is CASSRRGSTSRTDTQYF. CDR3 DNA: TGTGCCAGCAGCCGAAGGGGGAGCACTTCAAGAACAGATACGCAGTATTTT. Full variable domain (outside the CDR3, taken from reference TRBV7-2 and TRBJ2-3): GAGVSQSPSNKVTEKGKDVELRCDPISGHTALYWYRQSLGQGLEFLIYFQGNSAPDKSGLPSDRFSAERTGGSVSTLTIQRTQQEDSAVYLCASSRRGSTSRTDTQYFGPGTRLTVL.

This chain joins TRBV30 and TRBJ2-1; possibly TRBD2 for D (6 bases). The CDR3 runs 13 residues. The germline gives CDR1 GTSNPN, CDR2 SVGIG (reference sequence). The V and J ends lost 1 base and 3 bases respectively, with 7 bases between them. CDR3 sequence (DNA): TGTGCCTGGAGTGCCGGGGGCTACAATGAGCAGTTCTTC. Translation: CAWSAGGYNEQFF.

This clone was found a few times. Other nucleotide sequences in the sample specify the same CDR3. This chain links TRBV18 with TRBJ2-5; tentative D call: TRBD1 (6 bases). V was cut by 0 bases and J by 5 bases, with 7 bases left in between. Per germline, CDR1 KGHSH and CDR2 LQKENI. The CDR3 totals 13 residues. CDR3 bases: TGTGCCAGCTCACCACCAGGGGGTGAGACCCAGTACTTC. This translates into CASSPPGGETQYF.

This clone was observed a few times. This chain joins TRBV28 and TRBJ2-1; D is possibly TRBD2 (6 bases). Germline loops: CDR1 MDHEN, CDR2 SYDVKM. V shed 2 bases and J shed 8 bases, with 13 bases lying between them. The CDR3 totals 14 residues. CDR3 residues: CASSLVGREDEQFF. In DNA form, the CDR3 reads TGTGCCAGCAGTTTAGTAGGCAGGGAGGATGAGCAGTTCTTC.

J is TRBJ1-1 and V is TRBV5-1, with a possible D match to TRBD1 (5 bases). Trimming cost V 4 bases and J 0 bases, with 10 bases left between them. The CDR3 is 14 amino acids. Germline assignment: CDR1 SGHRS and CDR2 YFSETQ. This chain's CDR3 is CASSLDTLNTEAFF. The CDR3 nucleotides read TGCGCCAGCAGCCTGGACACCCTGAACACTGAAGCTTTCTTT.

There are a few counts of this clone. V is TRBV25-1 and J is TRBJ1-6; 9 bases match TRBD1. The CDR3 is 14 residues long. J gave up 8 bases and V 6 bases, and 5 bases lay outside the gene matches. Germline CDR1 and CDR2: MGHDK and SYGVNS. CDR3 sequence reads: CASSLTGGDSPLHF. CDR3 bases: TGTGCCAGCAGCCTTACAGGGGGCGATTCACCCCTCCACTTT.

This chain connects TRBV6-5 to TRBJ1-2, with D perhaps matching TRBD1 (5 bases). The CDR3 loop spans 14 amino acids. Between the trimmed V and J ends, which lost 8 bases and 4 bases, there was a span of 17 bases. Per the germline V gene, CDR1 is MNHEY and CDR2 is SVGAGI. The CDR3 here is CASQPPGYGYGYTF. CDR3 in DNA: TGTGCCAGCCAACCCCCAGGGTACGGCTATGGCTACACCTTC.

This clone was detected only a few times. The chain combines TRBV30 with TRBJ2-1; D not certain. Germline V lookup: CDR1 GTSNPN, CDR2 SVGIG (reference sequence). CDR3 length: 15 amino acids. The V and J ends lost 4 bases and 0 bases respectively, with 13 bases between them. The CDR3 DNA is TGTGCCTGGATAAGCGCAGCCCGCTCCTACAATGAGCAGTTCTTC. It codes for CAWISAARSYNEQFF.

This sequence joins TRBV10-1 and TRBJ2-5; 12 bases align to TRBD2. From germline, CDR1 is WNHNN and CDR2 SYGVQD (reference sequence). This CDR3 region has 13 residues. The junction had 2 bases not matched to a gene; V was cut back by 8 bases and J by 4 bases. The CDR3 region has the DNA TGCGCCAGCCAACTAGCGGGGGGAGAGACCCAGTACTTC. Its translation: CASQLAGGETQYF.

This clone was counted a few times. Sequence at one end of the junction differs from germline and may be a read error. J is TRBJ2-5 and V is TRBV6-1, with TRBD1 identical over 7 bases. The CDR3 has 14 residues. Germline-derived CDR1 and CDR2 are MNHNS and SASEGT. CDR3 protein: CASSLQGNHETQYF. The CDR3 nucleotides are TGTGCCAGCAGTTTACAGGGGAACCACGAGACCCAGTACTTC.

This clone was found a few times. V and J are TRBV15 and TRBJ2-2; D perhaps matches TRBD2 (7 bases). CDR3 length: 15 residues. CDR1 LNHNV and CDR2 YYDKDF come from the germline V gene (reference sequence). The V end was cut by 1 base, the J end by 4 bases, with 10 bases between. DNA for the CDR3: TGTGCCACCAGCAGAGTCGGGGGGCCCACCGGGGAGCTGTTTTTT. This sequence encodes CATSRVGGPTGELFF.

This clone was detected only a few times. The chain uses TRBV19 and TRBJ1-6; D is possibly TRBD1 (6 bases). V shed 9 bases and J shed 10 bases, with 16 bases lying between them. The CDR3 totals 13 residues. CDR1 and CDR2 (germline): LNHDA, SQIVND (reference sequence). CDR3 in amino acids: CASTRGYGSPLHF. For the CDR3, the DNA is TGTGCCAGCACCAGGGGCTACGGGTCACCCCTCCACTTT.

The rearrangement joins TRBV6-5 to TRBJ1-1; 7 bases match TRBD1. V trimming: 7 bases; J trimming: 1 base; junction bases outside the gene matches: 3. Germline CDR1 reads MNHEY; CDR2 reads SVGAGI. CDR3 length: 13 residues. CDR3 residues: CASKTGENTEAFF. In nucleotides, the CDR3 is TGTGCCAGCAAAACAGGGGAGAACACTGAAGCTTTCTTT.

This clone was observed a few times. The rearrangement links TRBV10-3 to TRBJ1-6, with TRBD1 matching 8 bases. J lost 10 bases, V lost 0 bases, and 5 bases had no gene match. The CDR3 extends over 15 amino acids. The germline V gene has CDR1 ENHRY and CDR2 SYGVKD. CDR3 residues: CAISESDRARSPLHF. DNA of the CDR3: TGTGCCATCAGTGAGTCGGACAGGGCGCGCTCACCCCTCCACTTT.

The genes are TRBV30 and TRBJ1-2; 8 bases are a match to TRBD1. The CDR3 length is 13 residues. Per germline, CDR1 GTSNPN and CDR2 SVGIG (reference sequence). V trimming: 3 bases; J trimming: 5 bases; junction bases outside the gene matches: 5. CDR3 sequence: CAWSEDRAYGYTF. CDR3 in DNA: TGTGCCTGGAGCGAGGACAGGGCATATGGCTACACCTTC.

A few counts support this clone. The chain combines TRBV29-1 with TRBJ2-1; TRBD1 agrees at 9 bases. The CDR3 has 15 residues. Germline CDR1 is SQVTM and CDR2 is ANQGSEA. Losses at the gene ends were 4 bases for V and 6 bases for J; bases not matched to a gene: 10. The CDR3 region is CSVGTGQGVFNEQFF. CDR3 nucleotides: TGCAGCGTTGGTACGGGACAGGGTGTTTTCAATGAGCAGTTCTTC.

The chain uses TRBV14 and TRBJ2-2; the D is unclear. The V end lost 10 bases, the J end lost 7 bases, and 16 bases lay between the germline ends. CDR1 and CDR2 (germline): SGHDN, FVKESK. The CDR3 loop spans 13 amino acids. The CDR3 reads CATLGVFVGELFF. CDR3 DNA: TGTGCCACCTTAGGAGTGTTCGTCGGGGAGCTGTTTTTT.

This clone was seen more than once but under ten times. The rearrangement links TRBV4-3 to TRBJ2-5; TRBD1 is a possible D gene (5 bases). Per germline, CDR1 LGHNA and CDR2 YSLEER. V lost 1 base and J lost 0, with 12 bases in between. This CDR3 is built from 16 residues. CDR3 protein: CASSQVAVGDQETQYF. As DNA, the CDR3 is TGCGCCAGCAGCCAAGTTGCGGTAGGGGACCAAGAGACCCAGTACTTC.

The DNA for the CDR3 is TGTGCCAGCAGAGTACCGGACAGGGACTATGGCTACACCTTC. Translation: CASRVPDRDYGYTF. The chain carries TRBV28 and TRBJ1-2; 8 nucleotides agree with TRBD1. Per germline, CDR1 MDHEN and CDR2 SYDVKM. Losses at the gene ends were 6 bases for V and 3 bases for J; bases not matched to a gene: 6. The CDR3 is 14 residues long.

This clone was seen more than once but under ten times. CDR3 region: CASSYGQTGANVLTF. CDR3 bases: TGTGCCAGCAGTTACGGACAGACTGGGGCCAACGTCCTGACTTTC. This chain joins TRBV6-5 and TRBJ2-6, with D tentatively TRBD1 (6 bases). The CDR3 covers 15 residues. Trimming removed 2 bases at V and 2 bases at J, with 7 bases between. Per germline, CDR1 MNHEY and CDR2 SVGAGI.

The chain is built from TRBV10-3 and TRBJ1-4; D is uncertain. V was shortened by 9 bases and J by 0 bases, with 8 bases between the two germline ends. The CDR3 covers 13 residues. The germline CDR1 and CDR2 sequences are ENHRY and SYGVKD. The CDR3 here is CAMRGSTNEKLFF. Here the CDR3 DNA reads TGTGCCATGCGGGGTTCAACTAATGAAAAACTGTTTTTT.

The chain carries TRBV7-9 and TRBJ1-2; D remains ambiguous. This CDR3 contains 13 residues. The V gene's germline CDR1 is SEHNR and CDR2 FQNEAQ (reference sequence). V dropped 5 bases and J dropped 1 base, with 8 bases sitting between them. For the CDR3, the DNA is TGTGCCAGCAGCCCCCGGGGTAACTATGGCTACACCTTC. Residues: CASSPRGNYGYTF.

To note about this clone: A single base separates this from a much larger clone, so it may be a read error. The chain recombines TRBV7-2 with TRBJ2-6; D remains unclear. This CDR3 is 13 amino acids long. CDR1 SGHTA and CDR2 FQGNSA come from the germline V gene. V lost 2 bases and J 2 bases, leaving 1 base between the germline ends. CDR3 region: CASSLPGANVLTF. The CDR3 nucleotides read TGTGCCAGCAGCTTACCTGGGGCCAACGTCCTGACTTTC.

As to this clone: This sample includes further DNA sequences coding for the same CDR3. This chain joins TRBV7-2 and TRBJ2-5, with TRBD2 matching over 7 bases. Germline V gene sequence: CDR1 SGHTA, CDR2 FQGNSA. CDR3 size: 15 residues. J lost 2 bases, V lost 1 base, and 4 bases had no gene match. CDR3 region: CASSLEGRGQETQYF. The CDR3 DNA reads TGTGCCAGCAGCTTAGAAGGGCGGGGGCAAGAGACCCAGTACTTC.

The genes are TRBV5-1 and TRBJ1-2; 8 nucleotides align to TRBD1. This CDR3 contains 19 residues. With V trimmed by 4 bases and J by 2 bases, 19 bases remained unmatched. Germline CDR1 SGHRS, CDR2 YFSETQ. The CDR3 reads CASSARQAGQGARNYGYTF. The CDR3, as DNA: TGCGCCAGCAGCGCCAGACAGGCCGGTCAGGGGGCGAGGAACTATGGCTACACCTTC.

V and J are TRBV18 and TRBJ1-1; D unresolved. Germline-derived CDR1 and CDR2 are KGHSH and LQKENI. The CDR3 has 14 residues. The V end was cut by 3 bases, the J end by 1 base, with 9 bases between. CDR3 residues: CASSPANGNTEAFF. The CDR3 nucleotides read TGTGCCAGCTCACCGGCCAATGGGAACACTGAAGCTTTCTTT.

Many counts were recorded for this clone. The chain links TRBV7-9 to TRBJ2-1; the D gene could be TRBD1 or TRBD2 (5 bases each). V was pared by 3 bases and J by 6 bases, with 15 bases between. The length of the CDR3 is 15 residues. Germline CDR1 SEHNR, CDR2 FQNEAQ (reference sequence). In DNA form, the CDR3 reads TGTGCCAGCAGCTTGGCCCCGGGGCTAGGCAATGAGCAGTTCTTC. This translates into CASSLAPGLGNEQFF.